This T cell receptor (beta chain) was identified during a study of technical replicates of blood from a handful of donors. Generated by immunoSEQ multiplex PCR, the TCRdb table keeps only in-frame clones and is missing some. The sample carries about 50,000 clones, 95% to 96% recorded once. Germline values: CDR1 SGHAT, CDR2 FQNNGV. V dropped 7 bases and J dropped 4 bases, with 16 bases sitting between them. The CDR3 is 14 amino acids. The receptor's source is a human donor in good health. The J gene is TRBJ1-1, the V gene TRBV11-2, with D perhaps matching TRBD1 (5 bases). The sequencing sample was made of T cells isolated from PBMCs. CDR3 coding DNA: TGTGCCAGCACCCCACGTCCCCAGGGCACTGAAGCTTTCTTT. Translating gives CASTPRPQGTEAFF.